A single sample gave rise to the 27 T cell receptor beta chains below, sequenced in a study of response to subunit inactivated influenza vaccine. MiXCR, run by TCRdb on the RT-PCR reads, gives a single entry per CDR3 protein. The sample holds 400,000 to 550,000 distinct CDR3 sequences, about 25% seen once. The specimen comprised CD4+ T cells sorted from PBMCs, sampled 4 to 6 days after vaccination. The receptors derive from a man between 45 and 60 years old who received an inactivated influenza vaccine.

In this sample, this clonotype turned up a few times. V and J are TRBV10-1 and TRBJ2-5, with D perhaps matching TRBD1 or TRBD2 (7 bases each). CDR1 and CDR2 from the germline V gene are WNHNN and SYGVQD (reference sequence). The V gene lost 6 bases and the J gene lost 4 bases, with 18 bases spanning the gap. The CDR3 covers 15 residues. This CDR3 is CASRKPTGRGETQYF. CDR3 bases: TGCGCCAGCAGGAAACCGACAGGGAGGGGAGAGACCCAGTACTTC.

The J gene is TRBJ2-3, the V gene TRBV27; TRBD2 matches 10 bases. CDR1 and CDR2 from the germline V gene are MNHEY and SMNVEV (reference sequence). The CDR3 has 16 residues. V was clipped by 3 bases and J by 0 bases; unmatched bases: 3. The CDR3 spells CASSFGTSASTDTQYF. The CDR3, as DNA: TGTGCCAGCAGTTTCGGGACTAGCGCTAGCACAGATACGCAGTATTTT.

This clonotype has only one observation. This chain uses TRBV21-1 with TRBJ1-5. TRBV21-1 is deemed a pseudogene. The CDR3 has 18 residues. The DNA for the CDR3 is TGTGCCAGCAGCAAAGCGCTTTATCCCCGGCTAGGCAATCAGCCCCAGCATTTT. Its protein is CASSKALYPRLGNQPQHF.

The rearrangement uses TRBV4-2 and TRBJ2-3, with D possibly matching TRBD1 (6 bases). This CDR3 has 18 amino acids. The germline V gene encodes CDR1 LGHNA and CDR2 YNFKEQ. Trimming removed 4 bases from V and 1 base from J, with 21 bases in between. The CDR3: CASSPEGVSGRGTDTQYF. For the CDR3, the DNA is TGTGCCAGCAGCCCAGAGGGGGTGTCGGGAAGGGGCACAGATACGCAGTATTTT.

The chain has TRBV9 and TRBJ2-2; TRBD2 agrees at 8 bases. The CDR3 sequence is 18 residues long. V gave up 0 bases and J gave up 4 bases; unmatched junction bases: 11. In germline, CDR1 is SGDLS, CDR2 YYNGEE. DNA for the CDR3: TGTGCCAGCAGCGTAGGGGACGGGAGGGCCCCGAGCACCGGGGAGCTGTTTTTT. It yields the protein CASSVGDGRAPSTGELFF.

This clonotype turned up a few times. The chain uses TRBV9 and TRBJ2-3; 7 positions agree with TRBD1. In germline, CDR1 is SGDLS, CDR2 YYNGEE. This CDR3 region has 15 residues. The V segment lost 3 bases and the J segment 2 bases; nucleotides outside the gene matches: 6. The CDR3 DNA reads as TGTGCCAGCAGCGGCGACAGGGTTACCACAGATACGCAGTATTTT. This codes for CASSGDRVTTDTQYF.

The V gene is TRBV20-1, the J gene TRBJ1-1; D is unresolved. This CDR3 is 14 amino acids long. In germline, CDR1 is DFQATT, CDR2 SNEGSKA (reference sequence). With 1 base removed from V and 6 bases from J, the gap between germline ends came to 15 bases. In DNA, the CDR3 is TGCAGTGCTAGAGCCCCCGTTGGAACCTCTGAAGCTTTCTTT. Protein: CSARAPVGTSEAFF.

V and J are TRBV5-1 and TRBJ1-1; D unresolved. The CDR3 contains 14 residues. V was cut by 4 bases and J by 0 bases, with 10 bases left in between. Per the germline V gene, CDR1 is SGHRS and CDR2 is YFSETQ. The CDR3 nucleotides read TGCGCCAGCAGCCTCAGACTGGTGAACACTGAAGCTTTCTTT. This gives the protein CASSLRLVNTEAFF. Looking up the rest from reference TRBV5-1 and TRBJ1-1 gives the full variable domain: KAGVTQTPRYLIKTRGQQVTLSCSPISGHRSVSWYQQTPGQGLQFLFEYFSETQRNKGNFPGRFSGRQFSNSRSEMNVSTLELGDSALYLCASSLRLVNTEAFFGQGTRLTVV.

This clonotype has a count of ten or more. The J gene is TRBJ2-3, the V gene TRBV4-3, with 9 bases lining up with TRBD1. The germline CDR1 and CDR2 sequences are LGHNA and YSLEER. Unmatched junction bases numbered 3, after V lost 0 bases and J lost 8 bases. This CDR3 contains 14 residues. The CDR3 sequence is CASSQDPGQGTQYF. DNA for the CDR3: TGCGCCAGCAGCCAAGACCCGGGACAGGGTACGCAGTATTTT.

The chain is built from TRBV7-9 and TRBJ2-7; D might be TRBD1 (6 bases). The V gene's germline CDR1 is SEHNR and CDR2 FQNEAQ (reference sequence). This CDR3 spans 15 amino acids. Between the trimmed V and J ends, which lost 3 bases and 3 bases, there was a span of 15 bases. The CDR3 DNA reads as TGTGCCAGCAGCTTCGGACAGAATCCCTTCTACGAGCAGTACTTC. Translation gives CASSFGQNPFYEQYF.

The V gene is TRBV27, the J gene TRBJ1-5; perhaps TRBD1 as D (5 bases). Germline lookup yields CDR1 MNHEY and CDR2 SMNVEV (reference sequence). The CDR3 spans 14 residues. The V gene lost 5 bases and the J gene lost 9 bases, with 17 bases spanning the gap. This CDR3 is CASSPGRPGWPQHF. Here the CDR3 DNA reads TGTGCCAGCAGTCCAGGGAGGCCCGGGTGGCCCCAGCATTTT.

This clonotype was detected ten times or more. The CDR3 sequence is CSVKGLQGGGIQYF. The CDR3 nucleotides are TGCAGCGTAAAAGGGCTACAGGGGGGGGGCATTCAGTACTTC. This sequence joins TRBV29-1 and TRBJ2-4, with a tentative D call TRBD1 (8 bases). This CDR3 has 14 residues. The V gene lost 6 bases and the J gene lost 9 bases, with 21 bases spanning the gap. Germline V gene sequence: CDR1 SQVTM, CDR2 ANQGSEA. Complete variable domain (other parts from reference TRBV29-1 and TRBJ2-4): SAVISQKPSRDICQRGTSLTIQCQVDSQVTMMFWYRQQPGQSLTLIATANQGSEATYESGFVIDKFPISRPNLTFSTLTVSNMSPEDSSIYLCSVKGLQGGGIQYFGAGTRLSVL.

The chain uses TRBV5-4 and TRBJ2-1; tentative D call: TRBD2 (7 bases). The germline V gene has CDR1 SGHNT and CDR2 YYREEE (reference sequence). The CDR3 is made up of 14 amino acids. V was pared by 8 bases and J by 7 bases, with 19 bases between. The chain's CDR3 is CASIGGGPSNEQFF. CDR3 DNA sequence: TGTGCCAGTATAGGGGGGGGGCCCTCGAATGAGCAGTTCTTC.

There are a few counts of this clonotype. The V gene is TRBV7-9, the J gene TRBJ2-3; 9 nucleotides agree with TRBD2. This CDR3 is built from 15 residues. The V gene's germline CDR1 is SEHNR and CDR2 FQNEAQ (reference sequence). Trimming took 0 bases from V and 7 from J; bases not matched to a gene: 5. CDR3 amino acids: CASSLARGGLNTQYF. The DNA for the CDR3 is TGTGCCAGCAGCTTAGCGCGGGGGGGCCTTAATACGCAGTATTTT. Supplemented by reference TRBV7-9 and TRBJ2-3, the full variable domain reads DTGVSQNPRHKITKRGQNVTFRCDPISEHNRLYWYRQTLGQGPEFLTYFQNEAQLEKSRLLSDRFSAERPKGSFSTLEIQRTEQGDSAMYLCASSLARGGLNTQYFGPGTRLTVL.

The chain combines TRBV10-2 with TRBJ2-7, with 9 bases aligning to TRBD2. The CDR3 is made up of 13 amino acids. Per germline, CDR1 WSHSY and CDR2 SAAADI. The V gene end was trimmed by 7 bases and the J gene end by 6 bases; junction bases not matched to a gene: 7. This CDR3 is CASTGGGVGEQYF. CDR3 DNA: TGCGCCAGCACGGGCGGGGGGGTCGGCGAGCAGTACTTC.

The chain links TRBV7-2 to TRBJ2-3, with D maybe TRBD1 (6 bases). CDR1 is SGHTA, CDR2 FQGNSA, per germline. V lost 5 bases to trimming and J lost 7 bases, with 10 bases between them. The CDR3 is 12 residues long. The CDR3 coding sequence is TGTGCCAGCAGCGAGGGACACTATACGCAGTATTTT. This encodes CASSEGHYTQYF.

J is TRBJ2-1 and V is TRBV20-1; D could derive from TRBD1 or TRBD2 (5 bases each). Germline lookup yields CDR1 DFQATT and CDR2 SNEGSKA (reference sequence). The CDR3 consists of 10 residues. The CDR3 is CSPTGTNQFF. CDR3 in DNA: TGCAGCCCCACCGGGACCAATCAGTTCTTC.

This clonotype has a handful of counts. The chain couples TRBV5-1 to TRBJ1-1; unclear D gene. Germline V lookup: CDR1 SGHRS, CDR2 YFSETQ. The V and J ends lost 5 bases and 5 bases respectively, with 7 bases between them. The CDR3 has 11 residues. The CDR3 DNA reads TGCGCCAGCAGGGCGGAGACTGAAGCTTTCTTT. Translated: CASRAETEAFF. Complete variable domain (other parts from reference TRBV5-1 and TRBJ1-1): KAGVTQTPRYLIKTRGQQVTLSCSPISGHRSVSWYQQTPGQGLQFLFEYFSETQRNKGNFPGRFSGRQFSNSRSEMNVSTLELGDSALYLCASRAETEAFFGQGTRLTVV.

This clonotype appeared a few times. V is TRBV7-9 and J is TRBJ1-3, with no clear D. CDR1 is SEHNR, CDR2 FQNEAQ, per germline (reference sequence). Between the trimmed V and J ends, which lost 6 bases and 2 bases, there was a span of 11 bases. The CDR3 is made up of 14 amino acids. CDR3 bases: TGTGCCAGCAGAGAGACCGGCGCTGGAAACACCATATATTTT. Its protein is CASRETGAGNTIYF.

This clonotype showed up just a few times. This sequence joins TRBV7-2 and TRBJ2-2; 9 bases are a match to TRBD2. The J segment lost 9 bases and the V segment lost 0 bases, leaving 5 bases of the junction unmatched. The germline gives CDR1 SGHTA, CDR2 FQGNSA. The CDR3 covers 15 residues. The CDR3 is CASSLAPSGARELFF. The CDR3 DNA reads as TGTGCCAGCAGCTTAGCGCCTAGCGGGGCTCGGGAGCTGTTTTTT.

This chain joins TRBV24-1 and TRBJ2-3, with D tentatively TRBD1 (6 bases). CDR3 length: 15 residues. The V end was cut by 5 bases, the J end by 7 bases, with 18 bases between. The germline V gene encodes CDR1 KGHDR and CDR2 SFDVKD. The CDR3 spells CATSVLQGTRHTQYF. CDR3 coding DNA: TGTGCCACCAGTGTCCTACAGGGCACCAGACATACGCAGTATTTT.

The table lists this clonotype with many counts. The chain uses TRBV6-2 or TRBV6-3 and TRBJ1-1; 8 bases agree with TRBD1. The CDR3 has 19 residues. Germline-derived CDR1 and CDR2 are MNHEY and SVGEGT. V lost 6 bases to trimming and J lost 1 base; unmatched junction nucleotides: 19. DNA for the CDR3: TGTGCCAGCAGGCCCAACCGATTTTGGACAGGGCCAGGGAACACTGAAGCTTTCTTT. Protein product: CASRPNRFWTGPGNTEAFF.

This clonotype has just one count. The rearrangement uses TRBV18 and TRBJ1-2; no definite D call. The V gene lost 3 bases and the J gene lost 2 bases, with 16 bases spanning the gap. The CDR3 loop spans 16 amino acids. Per germline, CDR1 KGHSH and CDR2 LQKENI. The CDR3 protein is CASSPAMSDTNYGYTF. CDR3 nucleotides: TGTGCCAGCTCACCGGCCATGTCAGACACCAACTATGGCTACACCTTC.

The J gene is TRBJ2-3, the V gene TRBV4-3; D gene uncertain. V shed 0 bases and J shed 2 bases, with 12 bases lying between them. The germline V gene encodes CDR1 LGHNA and CDR2 YSLEER. CDR3 size: 16 residues. For the CDR3, the DNA is TGCGCCAGCAGCCAAGATACACTACGAACCACAGATACGCAGTATTTT. This sequence encodes CASSQDTLRTTDTQYF.

The sample holds many counts of this clonotype. The chain has TRBV20-1 and TRBJ2-1; a weak D match, TRBD2 (5 bases). The CDR3 extends over 10 amino acids. CDR1 and CDR2 from the germline V gene are DFQATT and SNEGSKA (reference sequence). Trimming took 5 bases from V and 8 from J, leaving 7 bases between them. The CDR3 DNA sequence: TGCAGTGCTTCCGGGGATGAGCAGTTCTTC. Protein product: CSASGDEQFF.

The rearrangement joins TRBV5-6 to TRBJ2-2; 7 bases agree with TRBD2. The CDR3 is 17 amino acids. CDR1 and CDR2 (germline): SGHDT, YYEEEE. Trimming cost V 5 bases and J 1 base; bases outside gene matches: 11. The CDR3 loop is CASSTRRLARNTGELFF. Written as DNA, the CDR3 is TGTGCCAGCAGTACACGTCGACTAGCCCGGAACACCGGGGAGCTGTTTTTT.

This chain links TRBV29-1 with TRBJ2-7; tentatively, D is TRBD1 (7 bases). Germline loops: CDR1 SQVTM, CDR2 ANQGSEA. Trimming shortened V by 4 bases and J by 3 bases, and 19 bases separated the two germline ends. This CDR3 has 15 amino acids. Here the CDR3 reads CSVGGVRGQHYEQYF. CDR3 coding DNA: TGCAGCGTTGGTGGAGTGCGGGGACAGCACTACGAGCAGTACTTC.